These 18 T cell receptor beta chains were all obtained from the same sample, sequenced in a study of T cells in Graves' hyperthyroidism and ophthalmopathy. Amplification of TCR beta CDR3 regions was performed using RNA transcripts as template. HTBI primers were used for first-round RT-PCR of the TCR CDR3. In TCRdb, the multiplex PCR reads were re-called with MiXCR into one record per CDR3 protein. Of about 530,000 distinct CDR3 sequences in the sample, under 20% were seen once. The sequenced material came from blood. The receptor set was obtained from a young woman with Graves' ophthalmopathy.

This rearrangement joins TRBV20-1 to TRBJ2-5; D is unclear. Germline V gene sequence: CDR1 DFQATT, CDR2 SNEGSKA (reference sequence). The CDR3 consists of 11 residues. Trimming cost V 4 bases and J 2 bases, with 5 bases left between them. CDR3: CSAKLQETQYF. Written as DNA, the CDR3 is TGCAGTGCTAAACTTCAAGAGACCCAGTACTTC.

This clonotype was seen repeatedly, ten times or more. The chain has TRBV11-2 and TRBJ2-1, with D perhaps TRBD1 or TRBD2 (5 bases each). Germline CDR1 reads SGHAT; CDR2 reads FQNNGV. The CDR3 consists of 12 residues. V was cut by 5 bases and J by 15 bases, with 17 bases left in between. In DNA, the CDR3 is TGTGCCAGCAGCCGAGGGGATGGTGCGGGGTTCTTC. Its translation: CASSRGDGAGFF.

This clonotype was observed a few times. Here the CDR3 reads CASSTRGAETQYF. As DNA, the CDR3 is TGTGCCAGCAGCACCCGAGGGGCAGAGACCCAGTACTTC. The chain recombines TRBV28 with TRBJ2-5; TRBD1 or TRBD2 may be the D gene (5 bases each). CDR3 length equals 13 residues. The V end lost 6 bases, the J end lost 4 bases, and 12 bases lay between the germline ends. Germline lookup yields CDR1 MDHEN and CDR2 SYDVKM.

This clonotype was counted between two and nine times. The chain combines TRBV5-6 with TRBJ1-1, with 8 bases that match TRBD1. Trimming removed 7 bases from V and 5 bases from J; junction bases left unmatched: 4. Germline CDR1 SGHDT, CDR2 YYEEEE. This CDR3 spans 12 amino acids. This CDR3 is CASGRGHTEAFF. CDR3 coding DNA: TGTGCCAGCGGCAGGGGGCATACTGAAGCTTTCTTT.

CDR3 coding DNA: TGTGCCAGCAACCAAGGAGGTGGCTACACCTTC. This sequence encodes CASNQGGGYTF. The chain couples TRBV6-1 to TRBJ1-2; D is unresolved. CDR1 is MNHNS and CDR2 is SASEGT in the germline V gene. The CDR3 contains 11 residues. Trimming pared 7 bases from V and 7 bases from J, leaving 10 bases between.

The rearrangement uses TRBV4-1 and TRBJ1-3; 10 bases fit TRBD1. V lost 1 base and J lost 6; bases outside the gene matches: 6. This CDR3 comprises 16 residues. CDR1 MGHRA and CDR2 YSYEKL come from the germline V gene. The CDR3 bases are TGCGCCAGCAGCCAAGTAGGCGGGACAGGGGTAAACACCATATATTTT. Amino acid sequence: CASSQVGGTGVNTIYF.

V gene TRBV3-1 combines with J gene TRBJ2-6; D is ambiguous. This CDR3 is built from 14 residues. Trimming shortened V by 0 bases and J by 3 bases, and 3 bases separated the two germline ends. Germline CDR1 is LGHDT and CDR2 is YNNKEL (reference sequence). The CDR3 bases are TGTGCCAGCAGCCAAGAAGGTGGGGCCAACGTCCTGACTTTC. Translated: CASSQEGGANVLTF.

This clonotype was seen repeatedly, ten times or more. The J gene is TRBJ2-1, the V gene TRBV20-1, with D hard to call. There are 15 residues in the CDR3. Germline CDR1 DFQATT, CDR2 SNEGSKA (reference sequence). Trimming took 5 bases from V and 2 from J, leaving 16 bases between them. CDR3 sequence: CSAVPLLIAYNEQFF. The DNA of the CDR3 is TGCAGTGCTGTCCCGCTGCTAATCGCCTACAATGAGCAGTTCTTC.

The chain employs TRBV7-2 and TRBJ2-1; the D is unclear. Trimming shortened V by 5 bases and J by 11 bases, and 16 bases separated the two germline ends. This CDR3 contains 13 residues. CDR1 SGHTA and CDR2 FQGNSA come from the germline V gene. CDR3 nucleotide sequence: TGTGCCAGCAGCCTCCTAAAGCATTTGAAGCAGTTCTTC. Its protein is CASSLLKHLKQFF.

This clonotype has just a few counts. V gene TRBV5-5 combines with J gene TRBJ1-3; TRBD1 is a possible D gene (6 bases). Deletions cut 5 bases from V and 8 bases from J, with 17 bases between. The germline CDR1 and CDR2 sequences are SGHKS and YYEKEE (reference sequence). The CDR3 consists of 14 residues. CDR3 residues: CASSPQGGADTIYF. The CDR3 DNA reads as TGTGCCAGCAGTCCTCAAGGGGGGGCGGACACCATATATTTT.

The chain couples TRBV20-1 to TRBJ2-2; TRBD2 matches at 9 bases. The CDR3 consists of 18 residues. V lost 0 bases and J lost 1; bases outside the gene matches: 9. CDR1 is DFQATT and CDR2 is SNEGSKA in the germline V gene (reference sequence). The CDR3 is CSARDFRRAGGNTGELFF. The CDR3 region has the DNA TGCAGTGCTAGAGATTTCCGTCGAGCGGGAGGGAACACCGGGGAGCTGTTTTTT.

This clonotype has at least ten counts. The chain employs TRBV7-2 and TRBJ2-7, with 8 bases aligning to TRBD2. This CDR3 has 16 amino acids. Trimming cost V 1 base and J 7 bases; bases outside gene matches: 12. Germline V gene sequence: CDR1 SGHTA, CDR2 FQGNSA. CDR3 nucleotide sequence: TGTGCCAGCAGCTTAGAAGCGGGAGCTGGGTCCGGGGAGCAGTACTTC. Residues: CASSLEAGAGSGEQYF.

This clonotype was recorded at least ten times. The chain couples TRBV27 to TRBJ2-7, with 8 bases matching TRBD1. With 3 bases clipped from V and 6 bases from J, the junction kept 7 bases outside the gene matches. This CDR3 is 14 amino acids long. Germline values: CDR1 MNHEY, CDR2 SMNVEV (reference sequence). CDR3 sequence: CASSFSRDRTEQYF. The CDR3 nucleotides read TGTGCCAGCAGTTTCTCCCGGGACAGGACCGAGCAGTACTTC.

For this clonotype: A read error may be the cause here, since a much bigger clone is one base away. This rearrangement joins TRBV7-9 to TRBJ2-7; 7 bases align to TRBD2. V was clipped by 5 bases and J by 2 bases; unmatched bases: 3. The CDR3 covers 13 residues. Germline-derived CDR1 and CDR2 are SEHNR and FQNEAQ (reference sequence). CDR3 DNA: TGTGCCAGCAGCCAACGGGGGGCCTACGAGCAGTACTTC. This codes for CASSQRGAYEQYF.

This clonotype has ten or more counts. The chain employs TRBV27 and TRBJ2-5; D call uncertain. Germline loops: CDR1 MNHEY, CDR2 SMNVEV (reference sequence). V lost 4 bases and J 2 bases, leaving 8 bases between the germline ends. This CDR3 has 13 amino acids. CDR3 region: CASSSVGQETQYF. CDR3 in DNA: TGTGCCAGCAGTTCGGTGGGGCAAGAGACCCAGTACTTC.

The sample holds a few counts of this clonotype. DNA of the CDR3: TGCAGTGTTAGCCTGGACAGGGGGCCTTTGGCAACTAATGAAAAACTGTTTTTT. As protein: CSVSLDRGPLATNEKLFF. The genes are TRBV20-1 and TRBJ1-4; the match to TRBD1 covers 11 bases. The CDR3 spans 18 residues. The junction had 13 bases not matched to a gene; V was cut back by 7 bases and J by 0 bases. Germline-derived CDR1 and CDR2 are DFQATT and SNEGSKA (reference sequence).

CDR3 protein: CASSFSLAGETGELFF. In DNA, the CDR3 is TGTGCCAGCAGCTTTTCACTAGCGGGAGAGACCGGGGAGCTGTTTTTT. The gene calls are TRBV7-3 and TRBJ2-2, with 11 bases fitting TRBD2. V gave up 3 bases and J gave up 5 bases; unmatched junction bases: 5. Germline lookup yields CDR1 SGHTA and CDR2 FQGTGA. This CDR3 is 16 amino acids long.

The chain couples TRBV5-6 to TRBJ2-1; 7 bases line up with TRBD1. Per germline, CDR1 SGHDT and CDR2 YYEEEE. The CDR3 consists of 16 residues. Trimming cost V 0 bases and J 0 bases; bases outside gene matches: 3. CDR3 residues: CASSLETGSSYNEQFF. CDR3 bases: TGTGCCAGCAGCTTGGAGACAGGGAGCTCCTACAATGAGCAGTTCTTC.